This T cell receptor (beta chain) was profiled in a study of T-cell memory formation after mild COVID-19. Study-wide results and limits: Pre-infection memory harbored some responding clones, suggesting cross-reactive memory joined.

TCRdb re-analysed the 5' RACE reads in MiXCR, keeping a single row per CDR3 protein. Among roughly 89,000 distinct CDR3 sequences listed, about 12% were seen once. On this clonotype itself: Its specificity is not known.

This CDR3 spans 17 amino acids. V trimming: 6 bases; J trimming: 2 bases; junction bases outside the gene matches: 12. Germline V gene lookup returns CDR1 LNHDA and CDR2 SQIVND (reference sequence). Sequencing was carried out using PBMCs or a T cell subset sorted from them (not recorded which). The TCR originated in an adult woman who had mild COVID-19 (a few samples of this study predate the infection). Cell type and time point are not known. The chain couples TRBV19 to TRBJ2-4, with TRBD1 matching over 8 bases. The CDR3 reads CASREETGAGTKNIQYF. CDR3 bases: TGTGCCAGTAGGGAAGAGACAGGGGCTGGAACCAAAAACATTCAGTACTTC.